Below are 20 T cell receptor beta chains sequenced from a single sample in a study of CD8+ T cells in alopecia areata. cDNA prepared by RNA extraction and subsequent reverse transcription served as the template for sequencing. Profiled with immunoSEQ multiplex PCR; TCRdb holds only in-frame clones, not every one. The top ten clones hold 2.8% of a sample with about 120,000 clones, roughly 69% of them seen once. The source material was CD4+ T cells sorted from blood. The receptors stem from a human donor in good health.

Only a few counts were recorded for this clone. The CDR3 DNA sequence: TGCAGCGTCGCCACAGGGGGCACAGATACGCAGTATTTT. Encoded protein: CSVATGGTDTQYF. V usage is TRBV29-1 and J usage is TRBJ2-3, with 7 bases fitting TRBD1. J lost 1 base, V lost 6 bases, and 4 bases had no gene match. The CDR3 is 13 amino acids. Germline lookup yields CDR1 SQVTM and CDR2 ANQGSEA.

This clone was seen ten or more times. The chain couples TRBV5-4 to TRBJ1-2, with 7 bases that match TRBD1. Germline assignment: CDR1 SGHNT and CDR2 YYREEE (reference sequence). The CDR3 totals 15 residues. The junction had 9 bases not matched to a gene; V was cut back by 3 bases and J by 4 bases. CDR3 in amino acids: CASSSTGVGSYGYTF. The CDR3, as DNA: TGTGCCAGCAGCTCCACAGGGGTAGGGAGCTATGGCTACACCTTC.

The rearrangement links TRBV28 to TRBJ2-5; D is possibly TRBD1 or TRBD2 (6 bases each). Looked up from germline, CDR1 is MDHEN and CDR2 is SYDVKM. The CDR3 has 15 amino acids. Trimming removed 5 bases from V and 2 bases from J, with 15 bases in between. The CDR3 DNA follows: TGTGCCAGCAGTCCTGCTTCGGGGGCTCAAGAGACCCAGTACTTC. Translating it yields CASSPASGAQETQYF.

On this clone: The identical CDR3 is also encoded by other nucleotide sequences in the sample. The chain carries TRBV7-2 and TRBJ2-3; D remains ambiguous. The germline V gene has CDR1 SGHTA and CDR2 FQGNSA. V lost 1 base, J lost 0 bases, and 2 bases lay in between. The CDR3 spans 13 residues. This CDR3 is CASSLGSTDTQYF. CDR3 nucleotide sequence: TGTGCCAGCAGCTTAGGTAGCACAGATACGCAGTATTTT.

Remarks on this clone: One end of the junction fails to match germline, which may point to a read error. This chain joins TRBV6-1 and TRBJ2-1, with TRBD2 identical over 7 bases. This CDR3 is built from 12 residues. The germline V gene has CDR1 MNHNS and CDR2 SASEGT. CDR3 DNA: TGCGCCAGCGGGACGGCCTACAATGAGCAATTCTTC. It translates to CASGTAYNEQFF.

This chain uses TRBV25-1 with TRBJ1-1, with D unclear. The CDR3 is 13 amino acids. Germline loops: CDR1 MGHDK, CDR2 SYGVNS. V lost 0 bases, J lost 7 bases, and 9 bases lay in between. Here the CDR3 DNA reads TGTGCCAGCAGTGAATATGGAGGGAATGAAGCTTTCTTT. Translation: CASSEYGGNEAFF. Full variable domain (remainder filled in from reference TRBV25-1 and TRBJ1-1): EADIYQTPRYLVIGTGKKITLECSQTMGHDKMYWYQQDPGMELHLIHYSYGVNSTEKGDLSSESTVSRIRTEHFPLTLESARPSHTSQYLCASSEYGGNEAFFGQGTRLTVV.

This clone was counted only a few times. V usage is TRBV4-1 and J usage is TRBJ2-1; TRBD2 agrees at 9 bases. The junction had 3 bases not matched to a gene; V was cut back by 2 bases and J by 4 bases. Germline CDR1 is MGHRA and CDR2 is YSYEKL. The CDR3 extends over 15 amino acids. This chain's CDR3 is CASSQQLAGYNEQFF. The CDR3 DNA sequence: TGCGCCAGCAGCCAACAACTAGCGGGTTACAATGAGCAGTTCTTC.

This sequence joins TRBV15 and TRBJ1-4; no clear D. There are 12 residues in the CDR3. The V gene's germline CDR1 is LNHNV and CDR2 YYDKDF (reference sequence). V gave up 8 bases and J gave up 8 bases, with 12 bases separating them. CDR3 DNA: TGTGCCACCGGTCGGCGTGGCGAAAAACTGTTTTTT. The encoded protein is CATGRRGEKLFF.

This clone was seen a single time. The V call is TRBV2, the J call TRBJ1-1; no definite D call. The CDR3 runs to 13 residues. Trimming shortened V by 7 bases and J by 4 bases, and 13 bases separated the two germline ends. Germline CDR1 SNHLY, CDR2 FYNNEI. CDR3 in amino acids: CASTASSGTEAFF. The CDR3 nucleotides are TGTGCCAGCACCGCGAGCTCGGGCACTGAAGCTTTCTTT.

This clone has more than one count but fewer than ten. The chain carries TRBV7-2 and TRBJ2-3; D perhaps matches TRBD1 (6 bases). Trimming left V 1 base short and J 5 bases short, with 10 bases between. CDR3 length equals 14 residues. CDR1 and CDR2 from the germline V gene are SGHTA and FQGNSA. CDR3 sequence reads: CASSLDWGQDTQYF. CDR3 sequence (DNA): TGTGCCAGCAGCTTAGATTGGGGGCAAGATACGCAGTATTTT.

The genes are TRBV29-1 and TRBJ2-7; 9 positions match TRBD1. V was clipped by 7 bases and J by 4 bases; unmatched bases: 5. Germline CDR1 SQVTM, CDR2 ANQGSEA. The CDR3 runs 12 residues. CDR3 loop: CSAGTGTYEQYF. CDR3 nucleotide sequence: TGCAGCGCCGGGACAGGGACTTACGAGCAGTACTTC.

This chain joins TRBV30 and TRBJ2-2; D uncertain. The V gene's germline CDR1 is GTSNPN and CDR2 SVGIG (reference sequence). The germline V and J ends were trimmed by 1 base and 7 bases, with 10 bases remaining between them. CDR3 length: 13 residues. This chain's CDR3 is CAWSAHGFGELFF. The DNA of the CDR3 is TGTGCCTGGAGTGCCCACGGATTCGGGGAGCTGTTTTTT.

V usage is TRBV30 and J usage is TRBJ1-1, with D unresolved. This CDR3 comprises 13 residues. Per the germline V gene, CDR1 is GTSNPN and CDR2 is SVGIG (reference sequence). Deletions cut 4 bases from V and 0 bases from J, with 9 bases between. The CDR3 DNA reads as TGTGCCTGGATGCGGGGAATGAACACTGAAGCTTTCTTT. It is translated as CAWMRGMNTEAFF. Together with reference TRBV30 and TRBJ1-1, the CDR3 gives the full variable domain: SQTIHQWPATLVQPVGSPLSLECTVEGTSNPNLYWYRQAAGRGLQLLFYSVGIGQISSEVPQNLSASRPQDRQFILSSKKLLLSDSGFYLCAWMRGMNTEAFFGQGTRLTVV.

This clone was detected a few times. Here the CDR3 DNA reads TGCGCCAGCAGCTTGGTGGTAGCGGGGGAAGGCACGCAGTATTTT. Amino acids: CASSLVVAGEGTQYF. V and J are TRBV5-1 and TRBJ2-3; TRBD2 aligns across 9 bases. The CDR3 loop spans 15 amino acids. Losses at the gene ends were 0 bases for V and 9 bases for J; bases not matched to a gene: 8. CDR1 and CDR2 (germline): SGHRS, YFSETQ.

The sample holds a few counts of this clone. The chain links TRBV10-1 to TRBJ2-5; 7 positions match TRBD2. The germline gives CDR1 WNHNN, CDR2 SYGVQD (reference sequence). The CDR3 has 15 residues. V lost 3 bases, J lost 3 bases, and 7 bases stayed unmatched. The chain's CDR3 is CASSDSGTKEETQYF. The CDR3 DNA is TGCGCCAGCAGTGACTCCGGGACTAAAGAAGAGACCCAGTACTTC.

The genes are TRBV30 and TRBJ2-5; the D gene is possibly TRBD1 (6 bases). From germline, CDR1 is GTSNPN and CDR2 SVGIG (reference sequence). The CDR3 contains 14 residues. The V end was cut by 0 bases, the J end by 5 bases, with 13 bases between. CDR3 in amino acids: CAWSVLGARETQYF. The CDR3 DNA reads as TGTGCCTGGAGTGTACTGGGGGCGCGGGAGACCCAGTACTTC.

The V gene is TRBV23-1, the J gene TRBJ2-1; D unclear. TRBV23-1 is placed among ORFs of uncertain function. The CDR3 spans 15 residues. V was pared by 4 bases and J by 0 bases, with 10 bases between. The CDR3 reads CASSLQPFSYNEQFF. CDR3 bases: TGCGCCAGCAGTCTACAGCCCTTCTCCTACAATGAGCAGTTCTTC.

In its sample, this clone was seen a few times. V usage is TRBV5-1 and J usage is TRBJ2-5, with a tentative D call TRBD1 (6 bases). Germline V CDR1 and CDR2: SGHRS, YFSETQ. The CDR3 runs to 15 residues. Trimming took 0 bases from V and 2 from J, leaving 11 bases between them. In DNA, the CDR3 is TGCGCCAGCAGCTTGGGACCGGGACAACAAGAGACCCAGTACTTC. As protein: CASSLGPGQQETQYF.

V usage is TRBV5-1 and J usage is TRBJ1-1; a possible D gene is TRBD1 (5 bases). V lost 4 bases to trimming and J lost 0 bases, with 16 bases between them. CDR3 length equals 16 residues. CDR1 and CDR2 from the germline V gene are SGHRS and YFSETQ. CDR3 in amino acids: CASSPMGPSMNTEAFF. In DNA, the CDR3 is TGCGCCAGCAGCCCGATGGGACCTTCCATGAACACTGAAGCTTTCTTT.

The chain links TRBV19 to TRBJ1-6, with D possibly TRBD1 on 5 matching bases. Trimming shortened V by 7 bases and J by 6 bases, and 13 bases separated the two germline ends. The CDR3 is 14 residues long. Germline V gene lookup returns CDR1 LNHDA and CDR2 SQIVND (reference sequence). Written as DNA, the CDR3 is TGTGCCAGTACATGGGGGGACCTTAATTCACCCCTCCACTTT. Translation gives CASTWGDLNSPLHF.